The source of this T cell receptor (beta chain) is a study of a mutant IDH1 vaccine in newly diagnosed glioma. Background on the study: Across weeks 1, 3, 5, 7, 11, 15, 19 and 23, patients received a vaccination each time, eight in all. Patients' prior therapy spanned radiotherapy, temozolomide, or both; most underwent both. Vaccination followed radiotherapy alone by 4-6 weeks, or accompanied temozolomide cycles.

Details on this clone: Its specificity is unknown.

Using immunoSEQ multiplex PCR, the repertoire was profiled, and TCRdb retains in-frame clones only, with some absent. In the table there are tens of thousands of clones, 80% to 90% of which are singletons. Study-level results: Immune responses arising from the vaccine appeared in around 93% of patients.

As for time point: week 23, last vaccination. Doses consisted of 300 ug of mutant IDH1 20-mer peptide each, paired with topical imiquimod. The CDR3 spans 14 residues. The trim removed 6 bases at V and 0 bases at J, leaving 4 bases unmatched. CDR1 and CDR2 (germline): MDHEN, SYDVKM. V gene TRBV28 combines with J gene TRBJ2-7; TRBD1 matches 8 bases. The clonotype was recovered from a man aged 40-49 years with glioma. This specimen was PBMCs, taken from a glioma patient whose treatment included an IDH1 peptide vaccine. In DNA, the CDR3 is TGTGCCAGCAGAATGGGACAGGACTCCTACGAGCAGTACTTC. It is translated as CASRMGQDSYEQYF.